This T cell receptor (beta chain) was identified during a study of T cell clonotyping in hematopoietic cell transplantation. Blood collection times were about day -28 and days 30, 100, 180 posttransplant. Concerning this clone: Its antigen is not known.

General study findings and limits: Few recipient clonotypes overlapped donors; over 95% were de novo at given depth. After transplant, recipient diversity fell while pathologically expanded clonotypes grew through day 180. Higher Inverse Simpson Index values in graft donor and pretransplant recipient predicted broader posttransplant TCR diversity.

Generated by immunoSEQ multiplex PCR, the TCRdb table keeps only in-frame clones and is missing some. The table has approximately 5,000 clones, around 78% seen once. This CDR3 is built from 13 residues. Germline loops: CDR1 SGHTA, CDR2 FQGNSA. The ends were cut back, 6 bases at V and 6 bases at J, with 13 bases in the middle. Sample: peripheral blood mononuclear cells, taken 100 days after allogeneic stem cell transplant. The source of this sequence is a male patient aged 60 to 75 who had an allogeneic stem cell transplant, so T cells may come from the graft donor. Some clones in this sample may be carry-over from other donors' samples. J is TRBJ2-3 and V is TRBV7-2, with a possible D match to TRBD2 (6 bases). This CDR3 is CASRAGGSDTQYF. CDR3 DNA sequence: TGTGCCAGCAGGGCTGGAGGGAGTGATACGCAGTATTTT.